This T cell receptor beta chain was sequenced during a study of blood T cell repertoires in COVID-19 (dated by TCRdb to between 2020 and 2021). With respect to the entire study: Samples covering the acute and convalescent phases of COVID-19 were provided by collaborators in the United States, Italy and Spain. A freely available public database, intended as a resource for researchers studying the immune response to SARS-CoV-2, is where the repertoires were released. Nearly every sample came with metadata listing a de-identified subject ID, COVID-19 status, age in years and sex. Where available, HLA class I and class II types were obtained from metadata supplied by the sample provider rather than from assay-based typing. The prospective study material was composed of cDNA or gDNA derived from T cells, B-cell-depleted T cells, or PBMCs. The samples were drawn from the first 160 participants of the ongoing ImmuneRACE study and from some 1,300 subjects provided by 6 global collaborators. The dataset comprised deeply sampled blood TCRbeta repertoires from subjects exposed to, actively infected with, or recovered from COVID-19.

Each collaborating institution followed its own protocols to collect whole blood in K2EDTA tubes. For TCRbeta analysis, collaborator samples were shipped as frozen whole blood, as isolated PBMCs, or as DNA extracted from either sample type. Remarks on this clone: Its binding antigen is unknown. No qualities accompany the bases; no much larger clone lies one base away.

From the cysteine up to the phenylalanine, the CDR3 has a length of 16 residues. Of the read, only the CDR3 DNA is kept; its 48 bases are in frame from base 1. Relative to germline, V is missing 4 bases and J is missing 1 base, with 5 bases of the junction outside any gene match. Reading the germline V gene gives CDR1 KGHDR and CDR2 SFDVKD. TCRbeta CDR3 regions were amplified from genomic DNA using the immunoSEQ Assay, a bias-controlled multiplex PCR. The study's processing was this. Within the assay, amplification of reference gene primers was used to estimate how many nucleated cells each sample contained. Sequence reads were collapsed and filtered to measure the absolute abundance of every unique TCRbeta CDR3 rearrangement. Productive Simpson clonality was computed per sample as the square root of Simpson's diversity index over productive rearrangements. TCRdb obtained this table from immuneACCESS and retained in-frame rearrangements with V and J assigned. These tables miss some clones; where compared with another copy, unresolved V genes account for less than half of the shortfall, and the remainder is unexplained. V, J and clone size reflect that table, while D and trimming were determined from the DNA. The sample has 50,000 or so clones on record, 77% of them singletons. The top ten clonotypes cover roughly 21% of the sample.

General conclusions and limits of the study: The amount of clinical and demographic metadata varied by source and participant and was provided uncurated.

The sequenced sample consisted of peripheral blood. The V and J segments used are TRBV24-1 and TRBJ2-2; the junction holds 7 bases that match TRBD2. The receptor comes from a human donor with active or convalescent COVID-19. The donor label of this sample is uncertain. The CDR3 reads as follows: CATSDLAEENTGELFF. Here is the DNA: TGTGCCACCAGTGACCTAGCGGAAGAGAACACCGGGGAGCTGTTTTTT.